The T cell receptor (beta chain) described here comes from a study of cytomegalovirus exposure and HLA in healthy donors (dated by TCRdb to about 2017). Broadly, across the study: An earlier analysis of 587 of the donors reported 250 to 350 Gb of sequence data and 100 million to 140 million unique TCR beta sequences from some 180 million T cells. An early release covering some 640 HLA-typed donors comprised about 300 gigabases of sequencing data and roughly 85 million unique TCR sequences. Among the roughly 370 genotyped donors, around 81% belonged to the genetic ancestry cluster associated with self-reported Caucasian donors. The aim of the study was to test whether cataloging public T cell receptors could identify signatures of past pathogen exposure. Using immunosequencing, the study profiled T cell repertoires from 666 subjects and related those repertoires to cytomegalovirus serostatus. Along with the roughly 700-subject first cohort, a separate validation cohort of over 90 different subjects was used. To predict cytomegalovirus infection status, the study combined high-throughput TCR immunosequencing, statistical association of individual TCRs with disease status, and machine learning. In a later analysis, previously published TCR beta repertoires from some 640 donors were re-analyzed and high-resolution HLA genotyping was added so that TCR occurrence patterns could be studied. In the later analysis, no new phenotypic data were used to find candidate immune exposures; instead, reliance was placed on TCR beta sequences and their occurrence across donors. An earlier analysis of fewer than 750 of the donors used high-throughput TCR beta sequencing to judge whether each TCR beta V gene segment behaved as functional or pseudogenic. Donor age, sex, ethnicity and CMV serostatus were compiled together with the repertoire data. Genome-wide SNP genotypes for about 60% of the roughly 670 donors were used in a later genetic analysis, which treated that subset as a discovery cohort. All discovery cohort repertoires had been generated using a single sequencing platform. HLA typing included class I and class II loci at four-digit resolution. Typing coverage differed by locus: A, B, C, DRB1 and DQB1 were typed in about 620-640 donors, DQA1 in about 550, DPA1 in some 610, and DPB1 in just under 490. Because of strong linkage in the cohort, roughly five DR-DQ haplotypes were treated as single units for association and clustering. Among around 400 genotyped donors of the cohort, an average of around 220,000 unique TCR beta nucleotide sequences was sequenced per donor, of which about 19% were non-productive. Overall study outcomes, separate from this receptor: In an earlier analysis of some 500 of the donors, most TCR beta V segments were observed in productive rearrangements about 87% or about 30% of the time, broadly matching IMGT annotations. V-gene and J-gene trimming of TCR beta chains was associated with a missense DCLRE1C variant in a later genetic analysis, and the association was replicated in an independent cohort. In a later analysis, over 15,000 TCR beta sequences were associated with specific HLA alleles at a false discovery rate of 0.05. About 15 rarely observed V segments, including chromosome 9 orphons, were excluded from the earlier analysis of almost 600 of the donors because counts were too low. A further reported finding was that TCR beta sequences accurately predicted the HLA-A and HLA-B alleles for most subjects in the first cohort. According to the authors, the approach could potentially be generalized to other disease states and immunological phenotypes. A later analysis found that most CMV-associated TCR beta chains appeared HLA-restricted, with HLA associations seemingly driven largely by CMV exposure. The only immune exposure information available for the cohort was CMV serostatus. In a later analysis, TCR association rates were found to vary across HLA loci, with the most associated TCRs seen for DRB1 alleles and the fewest for HLA-C alleles. In the study, roughly 160 TCR beta chains were listed as associated with cytomegalovirus. Some IMGT-functional V segments, including TRBV6-2 and TRBV6-3, could not be distinguished by the 87-base-pair reads and were therefore excluded. A later analysis found that HLA-associated TCR beta chains were more clonally expanded and had lower generation probabilities than equally common non-associated chains. While some public TCRs were present in many individuals, most TCR sequences turned up only very rarely across donors. A few of the identified cytomegalovirus-associated TCR beta chains were confirmed in vitro to be specific for cytomegalovirus antigens. When HLA alleles, especially DR and DQ, strongly co-occurred, attributing TCR associations to individual alleles was difficult. Compared with the roughly 700-donor mean, donors in an Asian-associated ancestry cluster had fewer N-insertions in productive TCRs, according to a later genetic analysis. Presence/absence analyses assumed roughly uniform sequencing depth across donors, an assumption that may not hold. This cohort had only TCR beta chains sequenced, and the lack of alpha or paired-chain data limited which features could be detected. A group of highly shared sequence variants was considered likely to be a technical artifact of the sequencing pipeline. Correlated functional status among segregating V segments might reflect linkage disequilibrium, but an unknown experimental factor could not be ruled out. The classifier was reported to diagnose cytomegalovirus status with high specificity and sensitivity in both the original cohort and the validation cohort. Several of the top co-occurrence clusters appeared to be linked to parvovirus B19, influenza, CMV and Epstein-Barr virus, according to a later analysis. HLA typing was unavailable for some donors at each locus, so association tests used only the typed subset.

The germline V gene sets CDR1 to MNHEY and CDR2 to SVGAGI. The trim is 5 bases for V and 1 base for J, with a gap of 8 bases between the germline ends. Reading from cysteine to phenylalanine, the CDR3 counts 13 amino acids. The kept DNA is CDR3 alone, 39 bases in frame from the first base. Judged by its sample share, this clone qualifies as medium-sized (0.01 to 0.1%). It has no known antigen specificity. Nothing much larger sits one base from this clone, and base qualities are not available. In total, 666 healthy bone marrow donors made up the cohort. At the time of sampling, every cohort member was nominally healthy, though immune exposures that went unrecorded were likely present. The donor tested CMV seropositive and was one of the 289 seropositive cohort members. Each donor provided a peripheral blood sample, and peripheral blood mononuclear cells were used for TCR beta sequencing. The Qiagen DNeasy Blood Extraction Kit was used to extract genomic DNA from the blood cell samples.

Library preparation employed the immunoSEQ multiplex PCR assay. A mixture of 60 forward primers for TCR Vbeta segments and 13 reverse primers for TCR Jbeta segments was used in the multiplex PCR. The CDR3 region of rearranged TCR beta genes was amplified from genomic DNA with a multiplex PCR assay. Amplified TCR beta libraries were sequenced as 87-base-pair reads on the Illumina HiSeq System. In the source study's methods: A later analysis counted about 76 million unique TCR beta chains across the 650 to 800 repertoires, and 9 million to 14 million of these chains were shared by at least two donors. Raw reads were error-corrected and collapsed into unique sequences by a nearest-neighbor algorithm in which closely related sequences were merged to remove PCR and sequencing errors. V, D and J gene segments were assigned by aligning CDR3 sequences to IMGT reference sequences. For a sequence to be retained, a match of at least six nucleotides was required to both a V gene segment and a J gene segment. A rearrangement counted as productive if the CDR3 had no stop codons and remained in frame with V and J, and every other rearrangement counted as non-productive. CDR3 was defined by IMGT convention, running from the second conserved V-encoded cysteine to the conserved J-encoded phenylalanine. Sequences without an unambiguous match to a single V gene segment were excluded from the earlier analysis of almost 600 of the donors. An earlier analysis of just under 600 of the donors called V segments functional above 56.7% productive rearrangements and segregating when the between-donor standard deviation exceeded 5%. A statistical classification framework was developed to diagnose cytomegalovirus status using the catalog of TCR beta chain sequences. In a later analysis, TCR nucleotide sequences were compared against IMGT/GENE-DB human TR gene sequences so that V and J genes could be assigned. A later analysis assigned CDR3 sequences and most-parsimonious VDJ recombination scenarios with the TCRdist pipeline. In a later analysis, every TCR beta chain was defined by the combination of its CDR3 amino acid sequence and its V-gene family, and reads without a unique V-gene family were dropped. To address suspected cross-contamination and a sequencing artifact, a later analysis removed 592 highly shared, low-generation-probability nucleotide sequences. In a later analysis, a clonal expansion index for each public chain was calculated from normalized within-repertoire ranks of inferred template counts. In a later analysis, generation probabilities were computed using a VDJ recombination model fitted to out-of-frame rearrangements, and the results were checked against IGoR. Hypergeometric tests were used in a later analysis to score TCR-TCR, TCR-HLA and TCR-CMV co-occurrence, with a repertoire-size bias correction applied to the TCR pairs. False discovery rates were estimated in a later analysis by permuting HLA or CMV assignments 20 times. In a later analysis, co-occurring TCRs were grouped with DBSCAN, and TCRdist sequence similarity was added when clustering was performed within HLA-allele-positive subsets. Co-occurrence clustering excluded repertoires with fewer than 30,000 or more than 120,000 public chains, plus five with anomalous nucleotide sharing. The source is immuneACCESS, and TCRdb retained only in-frame sequences with V and J called. Part of the clones is not carried over; for the studies checked, unresolved V genes explain less than half of this, and the remainder is unexplained. V and J calls and clone size follow that table, whereas D and trimming were derived from the DNA. The sample data list under 200,000 clones, and around 80% of these were observed just once. The top ten constitute under 6.5% of the sample.

The clonotype was recovered from a man aged 45-60 years in good health and CMV-seropositive. Input material: PBMCs. This receptor chain uses TRBV6-5 and TRBJ1-1; no D segment can be confidently identified. The CDR3 amino acid sequence is: CASSQTRNTEAFF. The DNA is as follows: TGTGCCAGCAGTCAAACGAGGAACACTGAAGCTTTCTTT.